Each of the 5 T cell receptor beta chains below was sequenced from the same sample in a study of cytomegalovirus exposure and HLA in healthy donors. 13 Jbeta primers and 60 Vbeta primers were used for the PCR. This table comes from immunoSEQ multiplex PCR, and its TCRdb copy is limited to in-frame clones, with some not included. There are around 200,000 clones in the sample; about 74% occur only once, and around a sixth lies in the top ten. Sequences were obtained from PBMCs. These TCRs come from a man aged 35 to 55 in good health and CMV-seronegative.

This clone appeared a few times. The chain joins TRBV5-8 to TRBJ2-3; 10 bases agree with TRBD1. The CDR3 length is 15 residues. In germline, CDR1 is SGHTS, CDR2 YDEGEE. V was pared by 7 bases and J by 6 bases, with 11 bases of the junction left unmatched. This CDR3 reads CASGQGQGTSDTQYF. The CDR3 DNA follows: TGTGCCAGCGGCCAGGGACAGGGGACTTCGGATACGCAGTATTTT.

The chain is built from TRBV5-1 and TRBJ1-4; 9 bases map to TRBD1. CDR1 is SGHRS, CDR2 YFSETQ, per germline. The CDR3 extends over 13 amino acids. The V and J ends lost 9 bases and 7 bases, in that order; junction bases with no gene match: 7. The CDR3 reads CATGTGTGEKLFF. The CDR3 DNA is TGCGCCACCGGGACAGGGACGGGTGAAAAACTGTTTTTT.

The V call is TRBV6-5, the J call TRBJ2-2; D gene unclear. Trimming left V 2 bases short and J 3 bases short, with 7 bases between. This CDR3 spans 14 amino acids. The germline V gene has CDR1 MNHEY and CDR2 SVGAGI. CDR3: CASSYGRYTGELFF. The CDR3 bases are TGTGCCAGCAGTTACGGCAGATACACCGGGGAGCTGTTTTTT.

In the case of this clone: The same CDR3 is also encoded by other DNA sequences in this sample. This chain joins TRBV7-2 and TRBJ2-5; D unresolved. V was trimmed by 1 base and J by 4 bases, leaving 4 bases between them. The CDR3 extends over 12 amino acids. In germline, CDR1 is SGHTA, CDR2 FQGNSA. CDR3 DNA: TGTGCCAGCAGCTTAGTCCGAGAGACCCAGTACTTC. This codes for CASSLVRETQYF.

This chain joins TRBV7-3 and TRBJ2-3; 7 nucleotides line up with TRBD2. The CDR3 is 15 amino acids. Germline lookup yields CDR1 SGHTA and CDR2 FQGTGA. V was clipped by 3 bases and J by 7 bases; unmatched bases: 10. DNA of the CDR3: TGTGCCAGCAGCTTGGGTCGGGACTATCTTAATACGCAGTATTTT. It encodes CASSLGRDYLNTQYF. Variable domain in full (rest from reference TRBV7-3 and TRBJ2-3): GAGVSQTPSNKVTEKGKYVELRCDPISGHTALYWYRQSLGQGPEFLIYFQGTGAADDSGLPNDRFFAVRPEGSVSTLKIQRTERGDSAVYLCASSLGRDYLNTQYFGPGTRLTVL.